Listed here are 8 T cell receptor beta chains from one sample, sequenced in a study of cytomegalovirus exposure and HLA in healthy donors. 60 Vbeta and 13 Jbeta primers were used in PCR. Assay used: immunoSEQ multiplex PCR; TCRdb lists only in-frame clones, some missing. Its table records 70,000 or so clones. The sample comprised PBMCs. The source is a boy aged 5-17 years in good health and CMV-seronegative.

The chain carries TRBV18 and TRBJ1-2; D might be TRBD1 (5 bases). The CDR3 runs to 14 residues. V was trimmed by 2 bases and J by 7 bases, leaving 14 bases between them. Germline V gene sequence: CDR1 KGHSH, CDR2 LQKENI. CDR3 sequence (DNA): TGTGCCAGCTCACCAGGTCAGGGTTTCGGTGGCTACACCTTC. It encodes CASSPGQGFGGYTF.

V is TRBV19 and J is TRBJ1-1; 10 bases line up with TRBD1. J was trimmed by 7 bases and V by 7 bases; bases with no gene match: 12. This CDR3 contains 15 residues. Germline CDR1 is LNHDA and CDR2 is SQIVND (reference sequence). The CDR3 nucleotides are TGTGCCAGTATAGGCCGGGACAGGGGAACAAATGAAGCTTTCTTT. Its translation: CASIGRDRGTNEAFF.

V and J are TRBV29-1 and TRBJ1-2; D is uncertain. Germline CDR1 SQVTM, CDR2 ANQGSEA. Trimming left V 6 bases short and J 8 bases short, with 10 bases between. The CDR3 consists of 10 residues. CDR3 sequence reads: CSVGREGYTF. CDR3 nucleotide sequence: TGCAGCGTCGGGAGAGAGGGCTACACCTTC.

This CDR3 reads CASSQWSSGRFFTGELFF. CDR3 DNA: TGTGCCAGCAGCCAATGGTCTAGCGGGAGGTTTTTCACCGGGGAGCTGTTTTTT. The chain is built from TRBV14 and TRBJ2-2; TRBD2 aligns across 11 bases. The V and J ends lost 2 bases and 4 bases, in that order; junction bases with no gene match: 9. The CDR3 totals 18 residues. Germline CDR1 and CDR2: SGHDN and FVKESK.

The chain recombines TRBV4-3 with TRBJ2-3; TRBD2 matches at 15 bases. CDR3 length: 16 amino acids. V was pared by 3 bases and J by 5 bases, with 3 bases of the junction left unmatched. CDR1 is LGHNA, CDR2 YSLEER, per germline. In DNA, the CDR3 is TGCGCCAGCAGCCAGGGACTAGCGGGAGGTAAAGATACGCAGTATTTT. Its protein is CASSQGLAGGKDTQYF.

A word on this clone: The sample has other DNA sequences that encode this CDR3 too. The chain carries TRBV9 and TRBJ1-1; tentative D call: TRBD1 (5 bases). From germline, CDR1 is SGDLS and CDR2 YYNGEE. The CDR3 length is 14 residues. V gave up 2 bases and J gave up 1 base, with 9 bases separating them. This CDR3 is CASSVRGGNTEAFF. In nucleotides, the CDR3 is TGTGCCAGCAGCGTCCGGGGGGGGAACACTGAAGCTTTCTTT.

The rearrangement uses TRBV19 and TRBJ1-5, with 10 positions matching TRBD1. The CDR3 has 14 residues. After removal of 6 bases from V and 7 bases from J, the junction contained 6 bases not matched to a gene. CDR1 is LNHDA and CDR2 is SQIVND in the germline V gene (reference sequence). The CDR3 bases are TGTGCCAGTAGCGCAGACAGGGGGCGGCAGCCCCAGCATTTT. It is translated as CASSADRGRQPQHF.

This chain joins TRBV10-1 and TRBJ2-5; D not resolved. The CDR3 covers 12 residues. With 3 bases removed from V and 5 bases from J, the gap between germline ends came to 7 bases. Germline assignment: CDR1 WNHNN and CDR2 SYGVQD (reference sequence). The CDR3 nucleotides read TGCGCCAGCAGTGACGGGTGGGAGACCCAGTACTTC. Amino acids: CASSDGWETQYF.